These 5 T cell receptor beta chains were all obtained from the same sample, sequenced in a study of Ad26.COV2.S vaccination and SARS-CoV-2 variants. As to treatment: around 19 received Ad26.COV2.S at low or high dose, single or two shots; about 5 received placebo; per-sample allocation not given. Samples came from day 63 after the first vaccine or placebo injection. Clones were read by immunoSEQ multiplex PCR, and TCRdb kept only the in-frame ones, dropping some. The sample yields roughly 240,000 clones, 88% seen once. Sequencing used peripheral blood, obtained in a trial of Ad26.COV2.S vaccine versus placebo. The receptor set was obtained from a person aged 18-60 years who received the Ad26.COV2.S COVID-19 vaccine or a placebo.

The chain carries TRBV19 and TRBJ1-5; 9 bases are shared with TRBD1. CDR1 and CDR2 (germline): LNHDA, SQIVND (reference sequence). Germline trimming cut 9 bases from V and 2 bases from J; bases unmatched to any gene: 5. This CDR3 is 14 amino acids long. This chain's CDR3 is CASSTGGGNQPQHF. DNA of the CDR3: TGTGCCAGCTCGACAGGGGGTGGCAATCAGCCCCAGCATTTT.

V is TRBV27 and J is TRBJ2-7; D might be TRBD1 or TRBD2, each matching 5 bases. Per germline, CDR1 MNHEY and CDR2 SMNVEV (reference sequence). The V end lost 0 bases, the J end lost 7 bases, and 13 bases lay between the germline ends. The CDR3 length is 14 residues. CDR3 sequence: CASSLSMNWGEQYF. In DNA, the CDR3 is TGTGCCAGCAGTTTATCGATGAATTGGGGGGAGCAGTACTTC.

The rearrangement uses TRBV28 and TRBJ2-7, with 7 positions matching TRBD2. This CDR3 is built from 14 residues. In germline, CDR1 is MDHEN, CDR2 SYDVKM. V was clipped by 6 bases and J by 3 bases; unmatched bases: 8. The CDR3 nucleotides are TGTGCCAGCAGCGCCTGGGAGGGAAGCTACGAGCAGTACTTC. Translation: CASSAWEGSYEQYF.

The chain links TRBV28 to TRBJ1-2, with D unclear. Trimming took off 0 bases at V and 4 bases at J, with 6 bases between the two ends. The CDR3 spans 13 residues. Germline assignment: CDR1 MDHEN and CDR2 SYDVKM. CDR3 sequence: CASSLWDGYGYTF. CDR3 coding DNA: TGTGCCAGCAGTTTATGGGACGGCTATGGCTACACCTTC.

The gene calls are TRBV12-3 or TRBV12-4 and TRBJ1-1; 8 bases map to TRBD1. J lost 7 bases, V lost 5 bases, and 6 bases had no gene match. This CDR3 has 13 amino acids. CDR3 region: CASSPRTGNEAFF. CDR3 nucleotide sequence: TGTGCCAGCAGTCCCCGGACAGGGAATGAAGCTTTCTTT.